This T cell receptor beta chain was sequenced for a study of OX40 agonist ivuxolimab in advanced cancers. Study context: Enrolled patients in dose escalation had cancers that were hepatocellular carcinoma, melanoma, renal cell or head and neck cancer. Participants, 82.7% male, averaged about 59 years of age, ranging from 23 to 79. General study points: Not determined was the antigen specificity of the expanded peripheral T cells.

Libraries were prepared by immunoSEQ multiplex PCR; TCRdb keeps only in-frame clonotypes and omits some of them. This table holds 40,000 to 45,000 clones, about 81% found once. The CDR3 is 14 residues long. CDR1 is MNHEY and CDR2 is SVGAGI in the germline V gene. The V gene end was trimmed by 6 bases and the J gene end by 0 bases; junction bases not matched to a gene: 4. Regarding this clone: Its antigen is as yet unknown.

V gene TRBV6-5 combines with J gene TRBJ1-1, with TRBD1 identical over 7 bases. The specimen comprised CD4+ or CD8+ T cells sorted from blood, sampled in a trial of the OX40 agonist ivuxolimab. This clonotype originated in an adult with an advanced solid tumor such as melanoma, head and neck, liver or kidney cancer. The CDR3 region is CASRRQGLNTEAFF. CDR3 nucleotides: TGTGCCAGCAGGCGACAGGGTTTGAACACTGAAGCTTTCTTT.